The clone carrying this T cell receptor (beta chain) appeared a few times. This record belongs to a study of cytomegalovirus exposure and HLA in healthy donors. With 1 base removed from V and 7 bases from J, the gap between germline ends came to 13 bases. Germline CDR1 SEHNR, CDR2 FQNEAQ (reference sequence). The CDR3 runs to 14 residues. PCR primers comprised 60 Vbeta and 13 Jbeta primers. The protocol was immunoSEQ multiplex PCR, while the TCRdb copy is restricted to in-frame clones and leaves out a portion. Here the sample spans roughly 130,000 clones, roughly 74% being singletons. The sequence was collected from a woman aged 45-60 years in good health and CMV-seropositive. Sequenced sample: PBMCs. V and J are TRBV7-9 and TRBJ1-2; weak D call: TRBD1 (6 bases). In DNA form, the CDR3 reads TGTGCCAGCAGCTTAGTTGGCAGCAGGGGTGGCTACACCTTC. Residues: CASSLVGSRGGYTF.